Shown below are 6 T cell receptor beta chains from a single sample sequenced in a study of shared clonotypes between healthy human individuals. The repertoire was sequenced with immunoSEQ multiplex PCR; TCRdb's copy has only in-frame clones and lacks some. The sample includes roughly 2 million clones, approximately 95% of them seen just once. Naive-designated CD8 cells lacked CD45RO, were positively enriched for CCR7, and omitted terminally differentiated effector memory CD45RA+ cells. Sequenced input: naive CD8+ T cells sorted from blood. These receptors all come from a man aged 18 to 29 in good health.

The rearrangement links TRBV4-2 to TRBJ1-6; D is unclear. In germline, CDR1 is LGHNA, CDR2 YNFKEQ. The CDR3 sequence is 19 residues long. Trimming took off 0 bases at V and 3 bases at J, with 18 bases between the two ends. CDR3 DNA sequence: TGTGCCAGCAGCCAAGAGAGCCCTGGGGATTGGGTCTATAATTCACCCCTCCACTTT. Translating it yields CASSQESPGDWVYNSPLHF.

The rearrangement joins TRBV5-1 to TRBJ2-7; 7 bases agree with TRBD1. This CDR3 region has 14 residues. Germline CDR1 reads SGHRS; CDR2 reads YFSETQ. Trimming took 6 bases from V and 5 from J; bases not matched to a gene: 11. In nucleotides, the CDR3 is TGCGCCAGCACCCGAGGGAAGGGGGCCCACGAGCAGTACTTC. Protein product: CASTRGKGAHEQYF.

The chain couples TRBV7-2 to TRBJ2-7, with 10 bases matching TRBD1. With 1 base clipped from V and 5 bases from J, the junction kept 8 bases outside the gene matches. Per germline, CDR1 SGHTA and CDR2 FQGNSA. The CDR3 length is 16 residues. The CDR3 loop reads CASSLERQGAQDEQYF. The DNA for the CDR3 is TGTGCCAGCAGCTTAGAACGACAGGGGGCGCAGGACGAGCAGTACTTC.

V gene TRBV14 combines with J gene TRBJ2-3; 8 positions agree with TRBD2. This CDR3 contains 17 residues. The germline V gene has CDR1 SGHDN and CDR2 FVKESK. Trimming cost V 1 base and J 3 bases; bases outside gene matches: 9. The chain's CDR3 is CASSQVPPSGPTDTQYF. For the CDR3, the DNA is TGTGCCAGCAGCCAAGTTCCCCCTAGCGGGCCAACAGATACGCAGTATTTT.

The rearrangement uses TRBV13 and TRBJ1-2; 7 positions match TRBD1. This CDR3 contains 16 residues. Germline-derived CDR1 and CDR2 are PRHDT and FYEKMQ (reference sequence). The V gene end was trimmed by 5 bases and the J gene end by 8 bases; junction bases not matched to a gene: 17. The CDR3 DNA reads TGTGCCAGCAGCCCCACCCCCGGGACAGAGGTCTTAGGCTACACCTTC. It yields the protein CASSPTPGTEVLGYTF.

The chain carries TRBV19 and TRBJ1-1; D remains unclear. V gave up 4 bases and J gave up 0 bases, with 9 bases separating them. This CDR3 comprises 14 residues. CDR1 is LNHDA, CDR2 SQIVND, per germline (reference sequence). The CDR3 DNA reads as TGTGCCAGTAGTACCCGTGGTTTGAACACTGAAGCTTTCTTT. This gives the protein CASSTRGLNTEAFF.